A selection of T cell receptor beta chains follows, all from one sample in a study of control samples from healthy donors and cancer patients. Profiling relied on immunoSEQ multiplex PCR, and the TCRdb table lists in-frame clones only, not all of them. The data show roughly 80,000 clones, 85% to 95% seen once. Sequences were obtained from blood. Receptors were obtained from a woman aged 55-69 years in good health. The CDR3 runs from the conserved cysteine through the conserved F or W. Each record gives: J gene, V gene, clone size, D gene, CDR3 protein, CDR3 DNA. A D gene is named only where the DNA matches it firmly. Rows give clone size only sometimes, using once, few, many, or a class for an expanded clone.

>TRBJ2-1|TRBV27|once|-
CASSLDRGSYNEQFF
TGTGCCAGCAGTTTAGACAGAGGCTCCTACAATGAGCAGTTCTTC
>TRBJ2-2|TRBV7-3|-|-
CASSLWENTGELFF
TGTGCCAGCAGCTTATGGGAAAACACCGGGGAGCTGTTTTTT
>TRBJ2-6|TRBV30|once|-
CAWSWGAGANVLTF
TGTGCCTGGAGTTGGGGGGCTGGGGCCAACGTCCTGACTTTC
>TRBJ2-7|TRBV11-2|-|-
CASSLVRIPYEQYF
TGTGCCAGCAGCTTAGTTCGGATTCCCTACGAGCAGTACTTC
>TRBJ2-1|TRBV7-2|once|TRBD2
CASSPWTSGSRHEQFF
TGTGCCAGCAGCCCCTGGACTAGCGGGAGTAGGCATGAGCAGTTCTTC
>TRBJ1-5|TRBV5-8|-|-
CASSFRVGNQPQHF
TGTGCCAGCAGCTTCAGGGTAGGGAATCAGCCCCAGCATTTT
>TRBJ2-5|TRBV6-6|-|-
CASSYGGNQETQYF
TGTGCCAGCAGTTATGGGGGGAACCAAGAGACCCAGTACTTC
>TRBJ2-7|TRBV5-8|-|-
CASRGRGGTYEQYF
TGTGCCAGCAGGGGTCGAGGGGGAACCTACGAGCAGTACTTC
>TRBJ1-3|TRBV6-6|-|TRBD1
CASREQGAQGNTIYF
TGTGCCAGCAGGGAACAGGGGGCGCAGGGAAACACCATATATTTT
>TRBJ1-1|TRBV5-8|once|-
CASSFSGSMNTEAFF
TGTGCCAGCAGCTTTTCCGGCAGCATGAACACTGAAGCTTTCTTT
>TRBJ1-1|TRBV19|-|-
CASSTLQGQNTEAFF
TGTGCCAGTAGTACCCTACAGGGACAGAACACTGAAGCTTTCTTT
>TRBJ1-3|TRBV7-9|-|TRBD1
CASSVRDRDLGNTIYF
TGTGCCAGCAGCGTCCGGGACAGGGATCTTGGAAACACCATATATTTT
>TRBJ1-1|TRBV20-1|-|-
CSAKGGGGAFF
TGCAGTGCTAAGGGTGGAGGAGGGGCTTTCTTT
>TRBJ2-2|TRBV29-1|-|TRBD2
CSVPTSGSVVGELFF
TGCAGCGTACCCACTAGCGGGAGTGTCGTCGGGGAGCTGTTTTTT
>TRBJ2-1|TRBV7-9|-|-
CASSLGLAAGEQFF
TGTGCCAGCAGCTTAGGTTTGGCAGCGGGTGAGCAGTTCTTC
>TRBJ2-1|TRBV14|-|-
CATSPVYNEQFF
TGTGCCACCTCGCCGGTGTACAATGAGCAGTTCTTC
>TRBJ2-2|TRBV11-2|-|-
CASSRRTSSGELFF
TGTGCCAGCAGCCGAAGAACTAGTTCCGGGGAGCTGTTTTTT
>TRBJ1-4|TRBV9|-|-
CASSVGSEGGVGKLFF
TGTGCCAGCAGCGTAGGATCGGAAGGAGGAGTGGGAAAACTGTTTTTT
>TRBJ1-4|TRBV20-1|-|-
CSASLLGAGNEKLFF
TGCAGTGCTAGTCTTTTGGGGGCAGGTAATGAAAAACTGTTTTTT
>TRBJ2-5|TRBV7-8|-|-
CASSSSPAGIWETQYF
TGTGCCAGCAGCTCTTCCCCGGCGGGGATCTGGGAGACCCAGTACTTC
>TRBJ2-1|TRBV6-7|-|TRBD2
CASSYSDWTSGMSSYNEQFF
TGTGCCAGCAGTTACTCGGATTGGACTAGCGGGATGAGCTCCTACAATGAGCAGTTCTTC
>TRBJ1-3|TRBV12-3/TRBV12-4|-|TRBD1
CASRGQLEDTIYF
TGTGCCAGCAGGGGACAGCTAGAGGACACCATATATTTT
>TRBJ2-3|TRBV3-1/TRBV3-2|-|-
CASSPQGSTDTQYF
TGTGCCAGCAGCCCCCAGGGAAGCACAGATACGCAGTATTTT
>TRBJ2-1|TRBV29-1|-|-
CSVGRMGDEQFF
TGCAGCGTTGGAAGAATGGGAGATGAGCAGTTCTTC
>TRBJ1-1|TRBV30|few|-
CAWSQSTEAFF
TGTGCCTGGAGCCAGAGCACTGAAGCTTTCTTT
>TRBJ2-5|TRBV5-1|-|-
CASSRDFGETQYF
TGCGCCAGCAGCCGGGACTTTGGAGAGACCCAGTACTTC
>TRBJ2-5|TRBV4-1|-|-
CASSLSLGGARETQYF
TGCGCCAGCAGCCTTTCCCTTGGTGGGGCGCGGGAGACCCAGTACTTC
>TRBJ2-3|TRBV5-1|few|-
CASSPPLDADTQYF
TGCGCCAGCAGTCCCCCCTTGGATGCAGATACGCAGTATTTT
>TRBJ2-2|TRBV10-3|-|-
CAAWGQNTGELFF
TGTGCCGCCTGGGGACAGAACACCGGGGAGCTGTTTTTT
>TRBJ1-4|TRBV27|once|-
CASRGPNEKLFF
TGTGCCAGTCGTGGACCGAATGAAAAACTGTTTTTT
>TRBJ2-7|TRBV18|-|TRBD1
CASSPGQGTYEQYF
TGTGCCAGCTCACCGGGACAGGGAACCTACGAGCAGTACTTC
>TRBJ2-1|TRBV7-2|-|TRBD1
CASSPQGASNEQFF
TGTGCCAGCAGCCCCCAGGGGGCAAGCAATGAGCAGTTCTTC
>TRBJ1-1|TRBV6-5|-|-
CASLFGTEAFF
TGTGCCAGCCTCTTCGGCACTGAAGCTTTCTTT
>TRBJ2-7|TRBV14|-|TRBD1
CASSQVGTGPYEQYF
TGTGCCAGCAGCCAAGTCGGGACAGGTCCCTACGAGCAGTACTTC
>TRBJ1-5|TRBV19|-|TRBD1
CASSMGQGTDRPQHF
TGTGCCAGTAGTATGGGACAGGGGACAGATCGGCCCCAGCATTTT
>TRBJ1-5|TRBV3-1/TRBV3-2|-|TRBD1
CASSLGGQGGSQPQHF
TGTGCCAGCAGCCTCGGCGGACAGGGAGGGAGCCAGCCCCAGCATTTT
>TRBJ2-7|TRBV28|-|TRBD1
CASNWGQPYEQYF
TGTGCCAGCAACTGGGGACAGCCGTACGAGCAGTACTTC
>TRBJ1-1|TRBV16|-|-
CASSPDYSTEAFF
TGTGCCAGCAGTCCCGACTACAGCACTGAAGCTTTCTTT
>TRBJ2-3|TRBV5-1|-|TRBD2
CASSLGLAGSTDTQYF
TGCGCCAGCAGCTTGGGACTAGCGGGATCCACAGATACGCAGTATTTT
>TRBJ1-5|TRBV18|-|-
CASSPDRAGFDQPQHF
TGTGCCAGCTCACCTGATCGGGCCGGCTTCGATCAGCCCCAGCATTTT
>TRBJ2-2|TRBV7-2|-|TRBD1
CASSPGQGAGTGELFF
TGTGCCAGCAGCCCAGGACAGGGGGCGGGAACCGGGGAGCTGTTTTTT
>TRBJ1-3|TRBV4-2|-|-
CASSRANRAGILGNTIYF
TGTGCCAGCAGCCGGGCAAACCGGGCCGGGATTCTCGGAAACACCATATATTTT
>TRBJ2-1|TRBV9|-|-
CASSADSYNEQFF
TGTGCCAGCAGCGCGGACTCTTACAATGAGCAGTTCTTC
>TRBJ2-3|TRBV27|-|-
CASSGGSGARTDTQYF
TGTGCCAGCAGTGGAGGTAGCGGCGCCCGCACAGATACGCAGTATTTT
>TRBJ2-6|TRBV6-5|-|-
CASSSPGANVLTF
TGTGCCAGCAGTTCCCCTGGGGCCAACGTCCTGACTTTC
>TRBJ2-2|TRBV5-1|-|TRBD2
CASSMGQAGGAGELFF
TGCGCCAGCAGCATGGGTCAAGCGGGAGGTGCCGGGGAGCTGTTTTTT
>TRBJ1-4|TRBV29-1|-|TRBD1
CSVVAQGGANEKLFF
TGCAGCGTTGTAGCCCAGGGGGGGGCTAATGAAAAACTGTTTTTT